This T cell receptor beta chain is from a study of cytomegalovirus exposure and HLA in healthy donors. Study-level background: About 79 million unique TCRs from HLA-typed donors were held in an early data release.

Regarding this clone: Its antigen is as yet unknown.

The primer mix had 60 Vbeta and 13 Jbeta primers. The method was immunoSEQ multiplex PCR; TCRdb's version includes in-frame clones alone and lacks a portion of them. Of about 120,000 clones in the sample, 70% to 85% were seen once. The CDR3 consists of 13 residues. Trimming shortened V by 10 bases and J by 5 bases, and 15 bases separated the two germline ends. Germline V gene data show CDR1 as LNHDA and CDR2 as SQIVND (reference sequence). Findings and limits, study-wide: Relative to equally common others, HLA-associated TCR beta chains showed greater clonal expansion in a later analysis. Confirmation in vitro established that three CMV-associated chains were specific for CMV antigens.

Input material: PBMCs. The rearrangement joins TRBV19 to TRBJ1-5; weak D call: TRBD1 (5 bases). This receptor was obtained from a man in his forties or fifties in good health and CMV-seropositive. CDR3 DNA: TGTGCCACCCGTCGCCAGGGCGATCAGCCCCAGCATTTT. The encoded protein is CATRRQGDQPQHF. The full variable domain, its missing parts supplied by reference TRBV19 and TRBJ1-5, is DGGITQSPKYLFRKEGQNVTLSCEQNLNHDAMYWYRQDPGQGLRLIYYSQIVNDFQKGDIAEGYSVSREKKESFPLTVTSAQKNPTAFYLCATRRQGDQPQHFGDGTRLSIL.